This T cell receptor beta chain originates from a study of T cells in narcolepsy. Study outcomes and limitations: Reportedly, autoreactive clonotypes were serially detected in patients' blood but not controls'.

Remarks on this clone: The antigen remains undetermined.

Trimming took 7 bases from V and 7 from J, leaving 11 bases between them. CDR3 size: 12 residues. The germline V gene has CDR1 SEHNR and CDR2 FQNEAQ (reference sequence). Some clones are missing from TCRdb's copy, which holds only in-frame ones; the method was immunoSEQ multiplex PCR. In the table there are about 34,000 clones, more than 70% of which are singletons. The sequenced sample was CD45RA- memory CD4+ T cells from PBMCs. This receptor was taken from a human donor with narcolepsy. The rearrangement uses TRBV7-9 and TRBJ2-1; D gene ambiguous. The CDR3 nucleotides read TGTGCCAGCACTCGAACGAGGAATGAGCAGTTCTTC. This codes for CASTRTRNEQFF.